The 19 T cell receptor beta chains below come from one sample, sequenced in a study of low-dose radiotherapy and immunotherapy resistance in tumors. TRAV- and TRBV-specific primers were used for first-strand cDNA, which covered alpha and beta chains. With a V-primer adapter and a constant-region primer, TCRs were amplified for about 20 PCR cycles. TCRdb redid the calling of the reads with MiXCR, one entry per CDR3 protein. This table holds about 12,000 distinct CDR3 sequences, roughly 80% found once. The receptors here all came from a human donor with advanced metastatic prostate, ovarian, gallbladder or colorectal cancer (not recorded which). This table probably holds off-target reads from a library built for another chain.

This chain joins TRBV5-1 and TRBJ2-2; D gene ambiguous. Deletions cut 0 bases from V and 1 base from J, with 7 bases between. CDR1 and CDR2 (germline): SGHRS, YFSETQ. The CDR3 runs 15 residues. The CDR3 bases are TGCGCCAGCAGCTTGGCCAGGCAGAACACCGGGGAGCTGTTTTTT. Its translation: CASSLARQNTGELFF.

This clonotype has just a few counts. This chain joins TRBV5-4 and TRBJ2-1, with TRBD1 identical over 9 bases. This CDR3 is 15 amino acids long. Germline values: CDR1 SGHNT, CDR2 YYREEE (reference sequence). J was trimmed by 12 bases and V by 0 bases; bases with no gene match: 10. Here the CDR3 DNA reads TGTGCCAGCAGCTTGGTGACAGGGGGGCCCCCGGGGCAGTTCTTC. The encoded protein is CASSLVTGGPPGQFF.

This chain connects TRBV2 to TRBJ2-7; D may be TRBD2 (6 bases). The ends were cut back, 6 bases at V and 3 bases at J, with 15 bases in the middle. Germline V gene lookup returns CDR1 SNHLY and CDR2 FYNNEI. The CDR3 runs 14 residues. The CDR3 sequence is CASRGVAASYEQYF. The CDR3, as DNA: TGTGCCAGCAGGGGAGTAGCGGCAAGCTACGAGCAGTACTTC.

J is TRBJ2-7 and V is TRBV20-1, with 9 bases matching TRBD2. The germline CDR1 and CDR2 sequences are DFQATT and SNEGSKA (reference sequence). The CDR3 length is 14 residues. The trim removed 3 bases at V and 4 bases at J, leaving 7 bases unmatched. In nucleotides, the CDR3 is TGCAGTGCTAGGGATAGCGGGAGCTTATACGAGCAGTACTTC. Residues: CSARDSGSLYEQYF.

V is TRBV28 and J is TRBJ2-1, with D possibly called TRBD1 or TRBD2 (5 bases each). Per the germline V gene, CDR1 is MDHEN and CDR2 is SYDVKM. The CDR3 extends over 17 amino acids. Trimming shortened V by 7 bases and J by 0 bases, and 19 bases separated the two germline ends. CDR3 amino acids: CASTSSGTPSSYNEQFF. The CDR3 DNA is TGTGCCAGCACCTCTTCCGGGACCCCGAGCTCCTACAATGAGCAGTTCTTC.

This rearrangement joins TRBV6-2 or TRBV6-3 to TRBJ1-5, with no clear D. The germline V and J ends were trimmed by 0 bases and 9 bases, with 9 bases remaining between them. The CDR3 totals 13 residues. Germline-derived CDR1 and CDR2 are MNHEY and SVGEGT. The CDR3 coding sequence is TGTGCCAGCAGTTACTCGCCCGGATTGCCCCAGCATTTT. Amino acid sequence: CASSYSPGLPQHF.

The chain links TRBV7-2 to TRBJ2-7; no definite D call. CDR1 SGHTA and CDR2 FQGNSA come from the germline V gene. V was pared by 3 bases and J by 2 bases, with 11 bases between. CDR3 length: 14 residues. The CDR3 DNA is TGTGCCAGCAGCTTCAACTCCGGAACCTACGAGCAGTACTTC. It translates to CASSFNSGTYEQYF.

The genes are TRBV6-2 or TRBV6-3 and TRBJ1-5; 9 bases agree with TRBD1. CDR3 length: 17 residues. Germline-derived CDR1 and CDR2 are MNHEY and SVGEGT. Germline trimming cut 8 bases from V and 2 bases from J; bases unmatched to any gene: 13. The CDR3: CASFQPGQGLGNQPQHF. The CDR3 region has the DNA TGTGCCAGCTTCCAACCGGGACAGGGATTAGGCAATCAGCCCCAGCATTTT.

V usage is TRBV28 and J usage is TRBJ1-5; tentatively, D is TRBD1 (6 bases). V lost 6 bases, J lost 3 bases, and 15 bases lay in between. Per the germline V gene, CDR1 is MDHEN and CDR2 is SYDVKM. The CDR3 contains 15 residues. Written as DNA, the CDR3 is TGTGCCAGCAGCGCGACCACAGGGCTCAATCAGCCCCAGCATTTT. Translation gives CASSATTGLNQPQHF.

V gene TRBV7-2 combines with J gene TRBJ2-7; 8 positions match TRBD2. The length of the CDR3 is 15 residues. The germline gives CDR1 SGHTA, CDR2 FQGNSA. With 3 bases clipped from V and 0 bases from J, the junction kept 4 bases outside the gene matches. The CDR3 coding sequence is TGTGCCAGCAGCTTCGTACTAGCGGCCTCCTACGAGCAGTACTTC. The encoded protein is CASSFVLAASYEQYF.

J is TRBJ2-3 and V is TRBV6-4; D perhaps matches TRBD2 (7 bases). Germline-derived CDR1 and CDR2 are MRHNA and SNTAGT. V gave up 5 bases and J gave up 3 bases, with 12 bases separating them. The CDR3 consists of 14 residues. The CDR3 coding sequence is TGTGCCAGCAGTCTCAGGGGAGGGACAGATACGCAGTATTTT. This gives the protein CASSLRGGTDTQYF.

This chain links TRBV5-1 with TRBJ1-3; D is uncertain. Germline CDR1 and CDR2: SGHRS and YFSETQ. The V end lost 1 base, the J end lost 0 bases, and 8 bases lay between the germline ends. CDR3 length: 15 amino acids. The CDR3 sequence: CASSLSSVSGNTIYF. Here the CDR3 DNA reads TGCGCCAGCAGCTTGAGTTCCGTCTCTGGAAACACCATATATTTT.

The chain has TRBV6-6 and TRBJ2-5, with D perhaps matching TRBD1 (6 bases). The CDR3 sequence is 15 residues long. Germline V gene lookup returns CDR1 MNHNY and CDR2 SVGAGI (reference sequence). The ends were cut back, 4 bases at V and 1 base at J, with 13 bases in the middle. The CDR3: CASSSTLRGQETQYF. CDR3 coding DNA: TGTGCCAGCAGTTCAACCCTCAGGGGCCAAGAGACCCAGTACTTC.

V gene TRBV7-9 combines with J gene TRBJ2-7; D remains unclear. Germline-derived CDR1 and CDR2 are SEHNR and FQNEAQ (reference sequence). The V end was cut by 5 bases, the J end by 6 bases, with 11 bases between. The CDR3 is 12 amino acids. The CDR3 DNA reads as TGTGCCAGCAGCCGAGACTTTCGCGAGCAGTACTTC. Translated: CASSRDFREQYF.

The chain links TRBV7-6 to TRBJ2-2; maybe TRBD1 (5 bases). The CDR3 length is 15 residues. Trimming left V 0 bases short and J 0 bases short, with 5 bases between. Germline CDR1 and CDR2: SGHVS and FNYEAQ. The CDR3 region is CASSLADTNTGELFF. The CDR3 nucleotides read TGTGCCAGCAGCTTAGCGGACACGAACACCGGGGAGCTGTTTTTT. Drawing the rest from reference TRBV7-6 and TRBJ2-2, the complete variable domain is GAGVSQSPRYKVTKRGQDVALRCDPISGHVSLYWYRQALGQGPEFLTYFNYEAQQDKSGLPNDRFSAERPEGSISTLTIQRTEQRDSAMYRCASSLADTNTGELFFGEGSRLTVL.

The chain employs TRBV3-1 and TRBJ2-7; 7 nucleotides agree with TRBD1. This CDR3 contains 14 residues. Germline-derived CDR1 and CDR2 are LGHDT and YNNKEL (reference sequence). V trimming: 1 base; J trimming: 4 bases; junction bases outside the gene matches: 4. The CDR3 DNA is TGTGCCAGCAGCCAAGGTTGGGACAGTTACGAGCAGTACTTC. Protein sequence: CASSQGWDSYEQYF.

This chain connects TRBV28 to TRBJ1-5; D possibly corresponds to TRBD1 (5 bases). Trimming removed 8 bases at V and 3 bases at J, with 17 bases between. The CDR3 length is 15 residues. The germline V gene has CDR1 MDHEN and CDR2 SYDVKM. The DNA for the CDR3 is TGTGCCAGCCACTTGGGGGGTCGGGCCAATCAGCCCCAGCATTTT. Its translation is CASHLGGRANQPQHF.

The V gene is TRBV28, the J gene TRBJ2-5, with 8 bases fitting TRBD2. V lost 3 bases to trimming and J lost 5 bases; unmatched junction nucleotides: 5. This CDR3 has 14 amino acids. CDR1 and CDR2 (germline): MDHEN, SYDVKM. CDR3 sequence: CASSFSGIGETQYF. Written as DNA, the CDR3 is TGTGCCAGCAGTTTTAGCGGGATAGGGGAGACCCAGTACTTC.

The chain uses TRBV6-6 and TRBJ1-1; D call uncertain. This CDR3 contains 12 residues. Germline V gene lookup returns CDR1 MNHNY and CDR2 SVGAGI (reference sequence). V was trimmed by 4 bases and J by 2 bases, leaving 5 bases between them. CDR3 bases: TGTGCCAGCAGTTCCACAAACACTGAAGCTTTCTTT. This codes for CASSSTNTEAFF.